Below, one T cell receptor (beta chain) is given with its context. This record belongs to a study of technical replicates of blood from a few donors. Clones were read by immunoSEQ multiplex PCR, and TCRdb kept only the in-frame ones, dropping some. The top ten hold about 3.6% of the sample, which has approximately 49,000 clones, about 93% seen once. This sequence was found in a human donor in good health. Some clones in this sample may be carry-over from other donors' samples. The sequencing sample was made of PBMCs.

Here the CDR3 reads CASSIRDSEQYF. The DNA for the CDR3 is TGTGCCAGTAGTATAAGGGACTCCGAGCAGTACTTC. The V gene is TRBV19, the J gene TRBJ2-7; D might be TRBD2 (6 bases). Trimming removed 2 bases from V and 6 bases from J, with 8 bases in between. The CDR3 has 12 residues. Germline V gives CDR1 LNHDA, CDR2 SQIVND (reference sequence). Drawing the rest from reference TRBV19 and TRBJ2-7, the complete variable domain is DGGITQSPKYLFRKEGQNVTLSCEQNLNHDAMYWYRQDPGQGLRLIYYSQIVNDFQKGDIAEGYSVSREKKESFPLTVTSAQKNPTAFYLCASSIRDSEQYFGPGTRLTVT.